The sequence of this T cell receptor beta chain was determined in a study of shared clonotypes between healthy human individuals. Regarding the study as a whole: Limited genetic and exposure-history diversity came from having few donors. Around 4.7% of naive CD4 clonotypes were shared across a few donors.

Terminally differentiated effector memory CD45RA+ cells were left out of the naive CD8 fraction, which was CD45RO-negative and positively selected for CCR7. Concerning this clone: The antigen is not known.

This CDR3 contains 15 residues. In germline, CDR1 is SGHTS, CDR2 YDEGEE. Trimming left V 0 bases short and J 5 bases short, with 12 bases between. Only in-frame clones appear in the TCRdb table, and some are missing; sequencing was by immunoSEQ multiplex PCR. Among roughly 2 million clones listed, roughly 95% were seen once. The chain joins TRBV5-8 to TRBJ2-1, with D unresolved. The source material was naive CD8+ T cells sorted from blood. The receptor was isolated from a man younger than 35 in good health. The CDR3 spells CASSLAGGSNNEQFF. In DNA, the CDR3 is TGTGCCAGCAGCTTGGCCGGCGGTTCGAACAATGAGCAGTTCTTC. Based on the CDR3 plus reference TRBV5-8 and TRBJ2-1, the full variable domain is EAGVTQSPTHLIKTRGQQATLRCSPISGHTSVYWYQQALGLGLQFLLWYDEGEERNRGNFPPRFSGRQFPNYSSELNVNALELEDSALYLCASSLAGGSNNEQFFGPGTRLTVL.